This TCR beta chain was sequenced for a study of T cell responses to AZD1222 COVID-19 vaccine. The CDR3 covers 13 residues. Germline V gene lookup returns CDR1 MDHEN and CDR2 SYDVKM. V lost 10 bases to trimming and J lost 6 bases, with 16 bases between them. Here immunoSEQ multiplex PCR was the method, and the copy in TCRdb shows in-frame clones only, minus some. Of about 110,000 clones in the sample, around 90% were seen once. Study-wide results and limits: Repertoires in all cases were sampled only once the peak T cell response had passed. Nearly half of spike-specific TCRs reportedly target variant regions that are unmutated in the B.1.351 and B.1.1.7 variants.

In the case of this clone: Antigen specificity is unknown.

The TCR comes from an adult who received the AZD1222 COVID-19 vaccine. Specimen: peripheral blood, collected 28 days after the second AZD1222 dose. The chain employs TRBV28 and TRBJ2-1; D might be TRBD2 (6 bases). The CDR3 sequence: CATTPAEGNEQFF. The CDR3 nucleotides read TGTGCCACCACGCCAGCGGAGGGCAATGAGCAGTTCTTC.